Each of the 25 T cell receptor beta chains below was sequenced from the same sample in a study of T cell responses to AZD1222 COVID-19 vaccine. Clones were sequenced by immunoSEQ multiplex PCR, and TCRdb holds only the in-frame ones, with some missing. This sample yields about 94,000 clones, of which roughly 85% are seen a single time; around 5% belongs to the top ten. The source material was peripheral blood, sampled 28 days after the second AZD1222 dose. Receptors originate from an adult who received the AZD1222 COVID-19 vaccine.

The genes are TRBV5-1 and TRBJ1-2; D unclear. The CDR3 runs 14 residues. Germline-derived CDR1 and CDR2 are SGHRS and YFSETQ. The V end lost 0 bases, the J end lost 4 bases, and 10 bases lay between the germline ends. In DNA form, the CDR3 reads TGCGCCAGCAGCTTGGGCAAGTCAGGCTATGGCTACACCTTC. It specifies CASSLGKSGYGYTF.

The V and J genes are TRBV10-2 and TRBJ2-2; 9 bases match TRBD1. V was pared by 2 bases and J by 5 bases, with 6 bases of the junction left unmatched. In germline, CDR1 is WSHSY, CDR2 SAAADI. CDR3 length equals 16 residues. CDR3 residues: CASSELRQGGTGELFF. In DNA form, the CDR3 reads TGCGCCAGCAGTGAGCTTCGACAGGGGGGGACCGGGGAGCTGTTTTTT.

The rearrangement joins TRBV5-4 to TRBJ2-5; 12 bases are shared with TRBD1. Germline V gene sequence: CDR1 SGHNT, CDR2 YYREEE (reference sequence). This CDR3 is 16 amino acids long. V shed 3 bases and J 5 bases; nucleotides not matched to a gene: 8. CDR3 sequence: CASSWDRGRGGETQYF. As DNA, the CDR3 is TGTGCCAGCAGCTGGGACAGGGGGCGGGGAGGGGAGACCCAGTACTTC.

This chain links TRBV18 with TRBJ1-2; D perhaps matches TRBD1 (5 bases). Deletions cut 3 bases from V and 4 bases from J, with 18 bases between. This CDR3 is built from 16 residues. CDR1 KGHSH and CDR2 LQKENI come from the germline V gene. The CDR3 sequence is CASSPGDSGLGYGYTF. The CDR3 bases are TGTGCCAGCTCACCCGGAGACAGTGGTCTGGGCTATGGCTACACCTTC.

The chain recombines TRBV6-6 with TRBJ1-4; D might be TRBD1 (6 bases). The CDR3 sequence is 15 residues long. Trimming removed 5 bases at V and 4 bases at J, with 14 bases between. The germline CDR1 and CDR2 sequences are MNHNY and SVGAGI (reference sequence). Written as DNA, the CDR3 is TGTGCCAGCAGTCGCGCGGGGGCACTTAATGAAAAACTGTTTTTT. Translating it yields CASSRAGALNEKLFF.

The genes are TRBV18 and TRBJ2-5; tentatively, D is TRBD2 (6 bases). Trimming left V 6 bases short and J 3 bases short, with 11 bases between. Germline lookup yields CDR1 KGHSH and CDR2 LQKENI. The CDR3 runs to 13 residues. As DNA, the CDR3 is TGTGCCAGCTCCCCGGGAGCGGAAGAGACCCAGTACTTC. Protein: CASSPGAEETQYF.

The V gene is TRBV10-2, the J gene TRBJ1-1, with D perhaps matching TRBD1 (5 bases). Per the germline V gene, CDR1 is WSHSY and CDR2 is SAAADI. Trimming took 6 bases from V and 0 from J, leaving 20 bases between them. This CDR3 has 17 amino acids. Written as DNA, the CDR3 is TGCGCCAGCAGCCAACACAGGAGGAATTTAATGAACACTGAAGCTTTCTTT. It yields the protein CASSQHRRNLMNTEAFF.

A single count supports this clone. The chain carries TRBV7-8 and TRBJ2-1; 7 positions agree with TRBD2. CDR3 length: 14 residues. Per germline, CDR1 SGHVS and CDR2 FQNEAQ. Trimming at V came to 3 bases and at J to 6 bases, leaving 5 bases not matched to a gene. In nucleotides, the CDR3 is TGTGCCAGCAGCTTCGGGGGGAGAGGCAATGAGCAGTTCTTC. It codes for CASSFGGRGNEQFF.

The chain is built from TRBV9 and TRBJ1-1; D possibly corresponds to TRBD1 (5 bases). The germline V and J ends were trimmed by 4 bases and 3 bases, with 16 bases remaining between them. CDR1 SGDLS and CDR2 YYNGEE come from the germline V gene. The CDR3 length is 15 residues. This CDR3 is CASSTDPLGDTEAFF. CDR3 sequence (DNA): TGTGCCAGCAGCACGGACCCCTTGGGGGACACTGAAGCTTTCTTT. The full variable domain, completed using reference TRBV9 and TRBJ1-1, is DSGVTQTPKHLITATGQRVTLRCSPRSGDLSVYWYQQSLDQGLQFLIQYYNGEERAKGNILERFSAQQFPDLHSELNLSSLELGDSALYFCASSTDPLGDTEAFFGQGTRLTVV.

The chain links TRBV25-1 to TRBJ1-1; D is unresolved. Germline values: CDR1 MGHDK, CDR2 SYGVNS. V was trimmed by 0 bases and J by 11 bases, leaving 13 bases between them. The CDR3 covers 13 residues. The CDR3 loop reads CASSEYGVDVAFF. Here the CDR3 DNA reads TGTGCCAGCAGTGAATATGGGGTGGACGTGGCTTTCTTT.

This sequence joins TRBV4-1 and TRBJ1-2, with 8 bases that match TRBD1. CDR1 MGHRA and CDR2 YSYEKL come from the germline V gene. There are 15 residues in the CDR3. Trimming took 3 bases from V and 5 from J; bases not matched to a gene: 8. Here the CDR3 reads CASSHVIGTGYGYTF. The DNA for the CDR3 is TGCGCCAGCAGCCATGTGATCGGGACAGGATATGGCTACACCTTC.

This CDR3 is CASSPGSGGYTF. In DNA form, the CDR3 reads TGTGCCAGCTCACCAGGATCTGGGGGCTACACCTTC. V gene TRBV18 combines with J gene TRBJ1-2; D remains ambiguous. V was cut by 2 bases and J by 8 bases, with 9 bases left in between. Germline CDR1 reads KGHSH; CDR2 reads LQKENI. The CDR3 extends over 12 amino acids.

CDR3 loop: CASSLSRGGSYNEQFF. The CDR3, as DNA: TGTGCCAGCAGCTTATCCCGGGGGGGCTCCTACAATGAGCAGTTCTTC. J is TRBJ2-1 and V is TRBV7-9; 8 bases are a match to TRBD2. The length of the CDR3 is 16 residues. V was clipped by 2 bases and J by 0 bases; unmatched bases: 3. Germline V gives CDR1 SEHNR, CDR2 FQNEAQ (reference sequence).

The J gene is TRBJ2-5, the V gene TRBV9; D possibly corresponds to TRBD1 (6 bases). Trimming took 3 bases from V and 7 from J, leaving 13 bases between them. Per germline, CDR1 SGDLS and CDR2 YYNGEE. The CDR3 has 13 residues. The CDR3 DNA reads as TGTGCCAGCAGCGCGACAGGAGTGGGGACCCAGTACTTC. As protein: CASSATGVGTQYF.

This clone occurred once. This rearrangement joins TRBV11-1 to TRBJ2-5; 7 bases fit TRBD1. The V and J ends lost 5 bases and 4 bases, in that order; junction bases with no gene match: 7. The CDR3 is 14 residues long. CDR1 is SGHAT, CDR2 FQDESV, per germline (reference sequence). This CDR3 is CASSTRDSPETQYF. CDR3 bases: TGTGCCAGCAGCACACGGGACAGCCCAGAGACCCAGTACTTC.

V is TRBV29-1 and J is TRBJ2-2, with D unresolved. Germline values: CDR1 SQVTM, CDR2 ANQGSEA. V was cut by 0 bases and J by 1 base, with 12 bases left in between. The CDR3 is 16 residues long. The CDR3 bases are TGCAGCGTTGAAGATCTTGGACCCAGGAACACCGGGGAGCTGTTTTTT. The encoded protein is CSVEDLGPRNTGELFF.

The CDR3 DNA sequence: TGTGCCAGCAGTTACTTACAGGGGAGTAACTATGGCTACACCTTC. This codes for CASSYLQGSNYGYTF. The chain recombines TRBV6-5 with TRBJ1-2; TRBD1 matches 7 bases. The CDR3 spans 15 residues. Germline V gene data show CDR1 as MNHEY and CDR2 as SVGAGI. The junction had 3 bases not matched to a gene; V was cut back by 1 base and J by 1 base.

V gene TRBV7-9 combines with J gene TRBJ1-2, with 10 bases fitting TRBD1. V trimming: 4 bases; J trimming: 4 bases; junction bases outside the gene matches: 9. The germline V gene encodes CDR1 SEHNR and CDR2 FQNEAQ (reference sequence). The CDR3 is made up of 16 amino acids. The CDR3 region is CASSSLPGQGFYGYTF. The CDR3 DNA reads as TGTGCCAGCAGCTCCCTGCCGGGACAGGGGTTCTATGGCTACACCTTC.

The chain combines TRBV7-9 with TRBJ2-1; a weak D match, TRBD1 (5 bases). With 5 bases removed from V and 3 bases from J, the gap between germline ends came to 20 bases. This CDR3 has 17 amino acids. From germline, CDR1 is SEHNR and CDR2 FQNEAQ (reference sequence). The CDR3 spells CASSTNVVRVGYNEQFF. The CDR3 region has the DNA TGTGCCAGCAGCACAAACGTCGTCAGGGTAGGCTACAATGAGCAGTTCTTC.

This clone turned up a few times. The V gene is TRBV7-2, the J gene TRBJ2-1; no definite D call. Trimming removed 1 base from V and 6 bases from J, with 13 bases in between. This CDR3 has 15 amino acids. Per germline, CDR1 SGHTA and CDR2 FQGNSA. CDR3 bases: TGTGCCAGCAGCTTAGGTTCCATTCCCCCCAATGAGCAGTTCTTC. Translating gives CASSLGSIPPNEQFF.

The V and J genes are TRBV5-4 and TRBJ2-1; TRBD1 might be the D (6 bases). V was trimmed by 4 bases and J by 6 bases, leaving 17 bases between them. Germline-derived CDR1 and CDR2 are SGHNT and YYREEE (reference sequence). This CDR3 has 15 amino acids. The CDR3 region is CASSPSGGRTNEQFF. The CDR3 nucleotides are TGTGCCAGCAGCCCCTCTGGGGGCCGAACCAATGAGCAGTTCTTC.

The chain carries TRBV19 and TRBJ1-2, with D possibly being TRBD1 (5 bases). V was clipped by 4 bases and J by 1 base, with 10 bases between them. Germline V lookup: CDR1 LNHDA, CDR2 SQIVND (reference sequence). This CDR3 region has 14 residues. The CDR3 DNA follows: TGTGCCAGTAGTAGAGGGGACCTTAACTATGGCTACACCTTC. Its protein product is CASSRGDLNYGYTF.

CDR3 residues: CASSDPKRDPIGEQFF. As DNA, the CDR3 is TGTGCCAGTAGTGATCCTAAGCGGGACCCAATCGGTGAGCAGTTCTTC. The J gene is TRBJ2-1, the V gene TRBV19, with 7 bases lining up with TRBD2. Germline trimming cut 5 bases from V and 9 bases from J; bases unmatched to any gene: 16. The germline V gene encodes CDR1 LNHDA and CDR2 SQIVND (reference sequence). The CDR3 is made up of 16 amino acids. The full variable domain, its missing parts supplied by reference TRBV19 and TRBJ2-1, is DGGITQSPKYLFRKEGQNVTLSCEQNLNHDAMYWYRQDPGQGLRLIYYSQIVNDFQKGDIAEGYSVSREKKESFPLTVTSAQKNPTAFYLCASSDPKRDPIGEQFFGPGTRLTVL.

This chain connects TRBV7-9 to TRBJ2-1; a weak D match, TRBD2 (6 bases). The V end lost 0 bases, the J end lost 8 bases, and 14 bases lay between the germline ends. The CDR3 consists of 15 residues. CDR1 is SEHNR and CDR2 is FQNEAQ in the germline V gene (reference sequence). The chain's CDR3 is CASSLAGGAKDEQFF. In DNA, the CDR3 is TGTGCCAGCAGCTTAGCGGGCGGGGCCAAGGATGAGCAGTTCTTC.

The V gene is TRBV18, the J gene TRBJ1-3; D may be TRBD1 (5 bases). The CDR3 is 16 amino acids. The V end lost 1 base, the J end lost 0 bases, and 10 bases lay between the germline ends. Germline V CDR1 and CDR2: KGHSH, LQKENI. The CDR3: CASSPRAGVSGNTIYF. The CDR3, as DNA: TGTGCCAGCTCACCACGTGCGGGGGTCTCTGGAAACACCATATATTTT.